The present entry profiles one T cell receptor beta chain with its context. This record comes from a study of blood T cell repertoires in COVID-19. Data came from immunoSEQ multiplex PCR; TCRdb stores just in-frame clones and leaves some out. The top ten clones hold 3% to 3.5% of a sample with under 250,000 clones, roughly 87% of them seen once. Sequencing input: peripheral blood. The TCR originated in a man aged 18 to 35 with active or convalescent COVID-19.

The CDR3 loop reads CASSLGTGGTNTEAFF. The CDR3 DNA is TGTGCCAGCAGCCTCGGGACAGGGGGGACGAACACTGAAGCTTTCTTT. The chain combines TRBV11-3 with TRBJ1-1; TRBD1 matches at 11 bases. Germline CDR1 and CDR2: SGHNT and YENEEA. The ends lost 5 bases at V and 1 base at J; junction bases unmatched: 6. The CDR3 covers 16 residues.